This TCR beta chain was documented in a study of neoadjuvant anti-PD-1 for oral cavity cancer. Time point indicated: after neoadjuvant nivolumab, at surgical resection. Patients were newly diagnosed with stage II-IVA oral cavity squamous cell carcinoma without prior systemic or radiation treatment. In its sample, this clone was seen a few times. This CDR3 comprises 17 residues. With 0 bases clipped from V and 2 bases from J, the junction kept 7 bases outside the gene matches. Germline V CDR1 and CDR2: MNHEY, SMNVEV (reference sequence). Most tumor samples had roughly 4.4 ug input DNA in two replicates. Profiled with immunoSEQ multiplex PCR; TCRdb holds only in-frame clones, not every one. The sample lists about 23,000 clones; under 30% were seen once.

This clonotype originated in a person between 40 and 80 years old with oral cavity squamous cell carcinoma. The genes are TRBV27 and TRBJ2-7, with TRBD1 matching 10 bases. The material was tumor tissue, obtained after nivolumab (anti-PD-1) treatment. The CDR3 loop is CASSLSPGQGVTYEQYF. For the CDR3, the DNA is TGTGCCAGCAGTTTATCGCCTGGACAGGGGGTGACCTACGAGCAGTACTTC.